This entry lists 12 T cell receptor beta chains sequenced from one sample in a study of molecular identifiers for immune sequencing clone quantification. TCRdb recomputed calls from the PCR reads with MiXCR, one row per CDR3 protein. The sample has about 640,000 distinct CDR3 sequences, 15% to 20% seen once. Sequenced input: naive CD8+ T cells from blood, with Jurkat cell RNA spiked in. Stated subset: FACS-sorted CD8+CD4-CCR7+CD45RA+ naive T cells. The receptor set was obtained from a human donor in good health. Some libraries in this study had Jurkat cell RNA spiked in.

Many counts were recorded for this clonotype. The J gene is TRBJ2-7, the V gene TRBV27; D possibly corresponds to TRBD2 (5 bases). Germline V gives CDR1 MNHEY, CDR2 SMNVEV (reference sequence). V was trimmed by 2 bases and J by 0 bases, leaving 11 bases between them. The CDR3 extends over 15 amino acids. As DNA, the CDR3 is TGTGCCAGCAGTTTAGCGGGCCCGTCCTCCTACGAGCAGTACTTC. Translated: CASSLAGPSSYEQYF.

This chain joins TRBV30 and TRBJ2-3; the D gene is possibly TRBD1 (6 bases). CDR1 and CDR2 (germline): GTSNPN, SVGIG (reference sequence). V lost 0 bases and J lost 1, with 11 bases in between. The CDR3 totals 15 residues. For the CDR3, the DNA is TGTGCCTGGAGTGTACTAAACAGGGGCACAGATACGCAGTATTTT. Translating gives CAWSVLNRGTDTQYF.

This clonotype was counted a few times. The V gene is TRBV19, the J gene TRBJ2-7; TRBD1 is a possible D gene (6 bases). The CDR3 is 15 residues long. Germline CDR1 reads LNHDA; CDR2 reads SQIVND (reference sequence). Trimming removed 5 bases at V and 4 bases at J, with 18 bases between. CDR3 sequence reads: CASSHSWGQLYEQYF. The CDR3 region has the DNA TGTGCCAGTAGTCATAGTTGGGGACAACTGTACGAGCAGTACTTC.

The sample holds many counts of this clonotype. The rearrangement links TRBV7-9 to TRBJ1-2; tentatively, D is TRBD1 (6 bases). The CDR3 totals 15 residues. The germline V and J ends were trimmed by 4 bases and 4 bases, with 16 bases remaining between them. CDR1 and CDR2 from the germline V gene are SEHNR and FQNEAQ (reference sequence). The CDR3 spells CASSSAGGEVYGYTF. CDR3 coding DNA: TGTGCCAGCAGCTCAGCTGGGGGCGAGGTCTATGGCTACACCTTC. Full variable domain (rest looked up from reference TRBV7-9 and TRBJ1-2): DTGVSQNPRHKITKRGQNVTFRCDPISEHNRLYWYRQTLGQGPEFLTYFQNEAQLEKSRLLSDRFSAERPKGSFSTLEIQRTEQGDSAMYLCASSSAGGEVYGYTFGSGTRLTVV.

Ten or more counts support this clonotype. V is TRBV10-3 and J is TRBJ2-7, with 9 bases fitting TRBD1. The CDR3 loop spans 15 amino acids. J was trimmed by 5 bases and V by 2 bases; bases with no gene match: 7. Germline CDR1 reads ENHRY; CDR2 reads SYGVKD. The CDR3, as DNA: TGTGCCATCAGTGAGCCGCCGGGACAGGGAGACGAGCAGTACTTC. It is translated as CAISEPPGQGDEQYF.

This clonotype was seen more than once but under ten times. V usage is TRBV5-1 and J usage is TRBJ1-4, with D hard to call. This CDR3 comprises 15 residues. CDR1 is SGHRS, CDR2 YFSETQ, per germline. The V gene lost 0 bases and the J gene lost 7 bases, with 13 bases spanning the gap. The CDR3 loop is CASSLDPLQREKLFF. The CDR3 region has the DNA TGCGCCAGCAGCTTGGATCCACTCCAGCGTGAAAAACTGTTTTTT. Using reference TRBV5-1 and TRBJ1-4 for the parts outside the CDR3, the full variable domain is KAGVTQTPRYLIKTRGQQVTLSCSPISGHRSVSWYQQTPGQGLQFLFEYFSETQRNKGNFPGRFSGRQFSNSRSEMNVSTLELGDSALYLCASSLDPLQREKLFFGSGTQLSVL.

This rearrangement joins TRBV14 to TRBJ2-7, with a possible D match to TRBD1 (5 bases). Between the trimmed V and J ends, which lost 0 bases and 3 bases, there was a span of 24 bases. The CDR3 runs to 19 residues. Germline values: CDR1 SGHDN, CDR2 FVKESK. The CDR3 spells CASSQDLSGRGKGLYEQYF. The CDR3, as DNA: TGTGCCAGCAGCCAAGACCTAAGTGGTAGGGGTAAGGGCCTCTACGAGCAGTACTTC.

About this clonotype: This may stem from a read error, because a much larger clone lies one nucleotide away. The genes are TRBV7-6 and TRBJ2-1; tentative D call: TRBD1 (5 bases). The CDR3 has 12 amino acids. CDR1 and CDR2 (germline): SGHVS, FNYEAQ. Trimming pared 8 bases from V and 9 bases from J, leaving 14 bases between. DNA of the CDR3: TGTGCCAGCGGCCACACAGGACCTGAGCAGTTCTTC. This translates into CASGHTGPEQFF.

This clonotype was detected many times. This chain uses TRBV3-1 with TRBJ1-1; perhaps TRBD1 as D (6 bases). Germline V gene data show CDR1 as LGHDT and CDR2 as YNNKEL (reference sequence). The CDR3 is 15 residues long. V was cut by 0 bases and J by 1 base, with 9 bases left in between. In nucleotides, the CDR3 is TGTGCCAGCAGCCAAGACCTGGACAGGAACACTGAAGCTTTCTTT. This gives the protein CASSQDLDRNTEAFF. Based on the CDR3 plus reference TRBV3-1 and TRBJ1-1, the full variable domain is DTAVSQTPKYLVTQMGNDKSIKCEQNLGHDTMYWYKQDSKKFLKIMFSYNNKELIINETVPNRFSPKSPDKAHLNLHINSLELGDSAVYFCASSQDLDRNTEAFFGQGTRLTVV.

This clonotype was counted ten times or more. J is TRBJ2-7 and V is TRBV4-1, with D unclear. The germline V gene encodes CDR1 MGHRA and CDR2 YSYEKL. The CDR3 sequence is 13 residues long. V was clipped by 1 base and J by 7 bases, with 11 bases between them. Written as DNA, the CDR3 is TGCGCCAGCAGCCAAGTTACCGTGAGGGAGCAGTACTTC. Amino acids: CASSQVTVREQYF.

V usage is TRBV10-2 and J usage is TRBJ1-2, with 7 positions matching TRBD1. The CDR3 is 13 amino acids. Germline V CDR1 and CDR2: WSHSY, SAAADI. V trimming: 2 bases; J trimming: 6 bases; junction bases outside the gene matches: 3. This CDR3 is CASSEGRGDGYTF. The CDR3 coding sequence is TGCGCCAGCAGTGAGGGCAGGGGGGATGGCTACACCTTC.

About this clonotype itself: A much larger clone differs by one base, so this may be a read error. A read error is likely, as this CDR3 ends without the conserved phenylalanine or tryptophan. V is TRBV20-1 and J is TRBJ1-2; D may be TRBD1 (5 bases). The CDR3 has 14 amino acids. The ends were cut back, 0 bases at V and 5 bases at J, with 13 bases in the middle. CDR1 DFQATT and CDR2 SNEGSKA come from the germline V gene (reference sequence). The CDR3 DNA reads as TGCAGTGCTAGAGACCCAGGGCCCAATTATGGCTACACCTCC. Its protein product is CSARDPGPNYGYTS.